This T cell receptor beta chain came from a study of blood T cell repertoires in COVID-19. In the study overall: The United States, Italy and Spain provided the acute and convalescent COVID-19 samples. Sample material is recorded as cDNA or gDNA derived from T cells, B-cell-depleted T cells, or PBMCs.

Under the authors' procedure: How many nucleated cells were present was estimated from reference gene primer amplification. Assay: immunoSEQ multiplex PCR; the TCRdb copy retains only in-frame clones and omits some. That table gives V, J and clone size, and the DNA gave D and trimming. The sample yields approximately 52,000 clones, roughly 87% seen once. Germline V lookup: CDR1 MDHEN, CDR2 SYDVKM. J was trimmed by 5 bases and V by 6 bases; bases with no gene match: 5. CDR3 length equals 15 residues. The sequence came from a human donor in a cohort sampled during active COVID-19. The chain joins TRBV28 to TRBJ2-7, with 15 positions matching TRBD2. The sample taken for sequencing was peripheral blood. CDR3 coding DNA: TGTGCCAGCAGACGGACTAGCGGGAGGGGGGACGAGCAGTACTTC. Translation gives CASRRTSGRGDEQYF.